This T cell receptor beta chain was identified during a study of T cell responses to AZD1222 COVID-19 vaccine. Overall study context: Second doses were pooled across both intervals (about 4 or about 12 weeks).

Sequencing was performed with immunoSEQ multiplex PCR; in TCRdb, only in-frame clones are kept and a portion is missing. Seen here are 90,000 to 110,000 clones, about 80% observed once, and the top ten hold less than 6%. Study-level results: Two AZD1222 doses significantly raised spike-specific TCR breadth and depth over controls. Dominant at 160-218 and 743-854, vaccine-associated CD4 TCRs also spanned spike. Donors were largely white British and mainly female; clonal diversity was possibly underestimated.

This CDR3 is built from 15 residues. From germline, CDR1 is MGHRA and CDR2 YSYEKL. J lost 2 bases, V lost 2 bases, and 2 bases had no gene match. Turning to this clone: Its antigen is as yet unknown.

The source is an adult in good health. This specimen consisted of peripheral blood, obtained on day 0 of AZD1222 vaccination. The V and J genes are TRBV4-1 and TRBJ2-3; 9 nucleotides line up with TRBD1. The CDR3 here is CASSQRDRATDTQYF. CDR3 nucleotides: TGCGCCAGCAGCCAACGGGACAGGGCCACAGATACGCAGTATTTT.